The clone carrying this T cell receptor (beta chain) appeared once. The CDR3 loop spans 16 amino acids. Between the trimmed V and J ends, which lost 2 bases and 3 bases, there was a span of 17 bases. Per the germline V gene, CDR1 is MNHEY and CDR2 is SVGAGI. Profiled with immunoSEQ multiplex PCR; TCRdb holds only in-frame clones, not every one. The sample lists about 41,000 clones; roughly 94% were seen once. The data are from a study of control samples from healthy donors and cancer patients. The origin of this receptor is a man in his 60s in good health. The sample taken for sequencing was blood. The J gene is TRBJ2-7, the V gene TRBV6-5; either TRBD1 or TRBD2 may fit D (5 bases each). CDR3 bases: TGTGCCAGCAGTTACGAATCCGGCAGGGAGAACTACGAGCAGTACTTC. Translating gives CASSYESGRENYEQYF.